The rows below give T cell receptor beta chains drawn from one sample of a study of post-analysis software for immune sequencing data. TCRdb processed the PCR reads anew with MiXCR; each CDR3 protein has one entry. This sample has around 700,000 distinct CDR3 sequences, with over 45% found just once. The sample consisted of blood. The receptors come from a girl aged 2-10 years with multiple sclerosis. The CDR3 runs from the conserved cysteine through the conserved F or W. A D gene is named only where the DNA matches it firmly. Rows give clone size only sometimes, using once, few, many, or a class for an expanded clone.

d_gene,abundance,j_gene,v_gene,CDR3aa,CDR3nt
NA,NA,TRBJ1-2,TRBV10-3,CAISLDPYGYTF,TGTGCCATCTCCTTGGACCCCTATGGCTACACCTTC
NA,few,TRBJ2-4,TRBV14,CASSQDYGAKNIQYF,TGTGCCAGCAGCCAAGACTACGGGGCCAAAAACATTCAGTACTTC
NA,NA,TRBJ1-1,TRBV5-6,CASSLNGYRAGTEAFF,TGTGCCAGCAGCTTGAATGGCTACAGGGCGGGCACTGAAGCTTTCTTT
TRBD1,few,TRBJ2-1,TRBV5-1,CASSPGTGKRYSYNEQFF,TGCGCCAGCAGCCCTGGGACAGGGAAACGGTACTCCTACAATGAGCAGTTCTTC
NA,NA,TRBJ2-3,TRBV29-1,CSVPRDSLGNTQYF,TGCAGCGTTCCTCGGGACTCACTAGGGAATACGCAGTATTTT
TRBD1,NA,TRBJ2-6,TRBV5-1,CASSFWTGGSGSGANVLTF,TGCGCCAGCAGTTTTTGGACAGGGGGATCAGGCTCTGGGGCCAACGTCCTGACTTTC
NA,few,TRBJ2-4,TRBV5-4,CASSLGGPQAKNIQYF,TGTGCCAGCAGCTTGGGAGGTCCTCAAGCCAAAAACATTCAGTACTTC
TRBD1,few,TRBJ1-2,TRBV27,CASGGQGGPKTYGYTF,TGTGCCAGCGGGGGACAGGGAGGCCCCAAAACCTATGGCTACACCTTC
NA,once,TRBJ2-5,TRBV6-1,CASERNRDRRETQYF,TGTGCCAGCGAGAGGAACCGGGACCGTAGGGAGACCCAGTACTTC
NA,NA,TRBJ1-1,TRBV6-5,CASSPQVLAEAFF,TGTGCCAGCAGTCCCCAAGTTTTAGCTGAAGCTTTCTTT
TRBD2,NA,TRBJ2-5,TRBV11-2,CASRSLAGAQTQYF,TGTGCCAGCAGAAGCCTAGCGGGAGCCCAGACCCAGTACTTC
NA,few,TRBJ2-4,TRBV28,CASSSTRGLKNIQYF,TGTGCCAGCAGTTCAACGAGGGGACTTAAAAACATTCAGTACTTC
TRBD2,NA,TRBJ2-3,TRBV4-1,CASSQDKLAGGGTQYF,TGCGCCAGCAGCCAAGATAAGCTAGCGGGAGGTGGTACGCAGTATTTT
TRBD2,once,TRBJ2-1,TRBV12-3/TRBV12-4,CASSLGLLAELYNEQFF,TGTGCCAGCAGTTTAGGGTTACTAGCGGAGCTTTACAATGAGCAGTTCTTC
TRBD2,once,TRBJ2-1,TRBV6-6,CASSYSRERGAVNEQFF,TGTGCCAGCAGTTACTCGCGAGAGCGGGGGGCGGTCAATGAGCAGTTCTTC
NA,NA,TRBJ2-5,TRBV27,CASSSENQETQYF,TGTGCCAGCAGTTCCGAGAACCAAGAGACCCAGTACTTC
NA,few,TRBJ2-1,TRBV12-3/TRBV12-4,CASSLLGAPYNEQFF,TGTGCCAGCAGTTTGCTTGGGGCACCTTACAATGAGCAGTTCTTC
TRBD1,once,TRBJ2-4,TRBV18,CASSPRMGQEAKNIQYF,TGTGCCAGCTCACCTAGGATGGGACAGGAAGCCAAAAACATTCAGTACTTC
TRBD2,once,TRBJ2-1,TRBV12-3/TRBV12-4,CASSLGSGLVISEQFF,TGTGCCAGCAGTTTGGGTTCGGGACTAGTCATCAGTGAGCAGTTCTTC
TRBD2,once,TRBJ2-7,TRBV7-9,CASSLGGGHEQYF,TGTGCCAGCAGCTTAGGCGGGGGACACGAGCAGTACTTC
NA,few,TRBJ1-5,TRBV11-2,CASSLDGTGGKAQHF,TGTGCCAGCAGCTTAGATGGGACGGGGGGTAAAGCCCAGCATTTT
NA,NA,TRBJ2-5,TRBV10-3,CATAFGGRQETQYF,TGTGCCACCGCGTTTGGGGGCCGCCAAGAGACCCAGTACTTC
TRBD1,few,TRBJ2-5,TRBV29-1,CSVDPGGRETQYF,TGCAGCGTTGACCCAGGGGGCAGGGAGACCCAGTACTTC
TRBD2,few,TRBJ2-7,TRBV7-9,CASSSPTSGRFRSYEQYF,TGTGCCAGCAGTTCCCCGACTAGCGGGAGGTTCCGCTCCTACGAGCAGTACTTC
NA,NA,TRBJ2-1,TRBV7-7,CASWGRAGCSYNEQFF,TGTGCCAGCTGGGGAAGGGCGGGGTGCTCCTACAATGAGCAGTTCTTC
TRBD1,NA,TRBJ2-1,TRBV11-2,CASSLDFSRYRRDRVLDEQFF,TGTGCCAGCAGCTTAGATTTCTCCCGGTATCGGCGGGACAGGGTTTTGGATGAGCAGTTCTTC
NA,NA,TRBJ2-7,TRBV12-3/TRBV12-4,CASSRDSREQYF,TGTGCCAGCAGTCGGGACTCTCGGGAGCAGTACTTC
TRBD1,NA,TRBJ2-5,TRBV5-1,CASSIDRGEETQYF,TGCGCCAGCAGCATCGACAGGGGGGAGGAGACCCAGTACTTC
TRBD2,NA,TRBJ2-7,TRBV2,CASRGLSYDQYF,TGTGCCAGCAGGGGACTATCCTACGACCAGTACTTC
TRBD2,NA,TRBJ2-5,TRBV20-1,CSARVAASGQETQYF,TGCAGTGCTAGAGTCGCGGCTAGCGGGCAAGAGACCCAGTACTTC
TRBD1,once,TRBJ2-3,TRBV7-2,CASSLVQGRTDTQYF,TGTGCCAGCAGCTTAGTACAGGGGCGCACAGATACGCAGTATTTT
NA,NA,TRBJ1-2,TRBV12-3/TRBV12-4,CASSFPNQGPYGYTF,TGTGCCAGCAGTTTCCCGAATCAGGGGCCCTATGGCTACACCTTC
TRBD2,few,TRBJ2-3,TRBV4-3,CASSQEFGGDTQYF,TGCGCCAGCAGCCAAGAATTCGGGGGGGATACGCAGTATTTT
NA,few,TRBJ1-2,TRBV20-1,CSARGRVSWTAVYGYTF,TGCAGTGCTAGAGGTCGTGTGTCTTGGACAGCGGTATATGGCTACACCTTC
TRBD1,NA,TRBJ2-1,TRBV12-3/TRBV12-4,CASSFGQGSDEQFF,TGTGCCAGCAGTTTCGGACAGGGAAGCGATGAGCAGTTCTTC
NA,NA,TRBJ1-1,TRBV7-9,CASSAILNTEAFF,TGTGCCAGCAGCGCTATCTTGAACACTGAAGCTTTCTTT
NA,NA,TRBJ2-7,TRBV12-3/TRBV12-4,CASSLDRTSYEQYF,TGTGCCAGCAGTTTAGACAGGACCTCCTACGAGCAGTACTTC
NA,NA,TRBJ2-5,TRBV7-7,CASSLDLGFLETQYF,TGTGCTAGCAGCTTAGACTTGGGGTTTCTAGAGACCCAGTACTTC
NA,few,TRBJ2-5,TRBV10-3,CAISGSREYQETQYF,TGTGCCATCAGTGGATCTAGGGAGTACCAAGAGACCCAGTACTTC
TRBD2,NA,TRBJ2-1,TRBV3-1,CASRMGTSGYNEQFF,TGTGCCAGCAGGATGGGGACTAGCGGCTACAATGAGCAGTTCTTC
NA,few,TRBJ2-5,TRBV5-1,CASSSGRGHQETQYF,TGCGCCAGCAGCTCCGGGCGGGGCCACCAAGAGACCCAGTACTTC
TRBD1,few,TRBJ2-6,TRBV13,CASSIHSGGSGANVLTF,TGTGCCAGCAGCATCCATTCAGGGGGCTCTGGGGCCAACGTCCTGACTTTC
NA,NA,TRBJ2-1,TRBV6-5,CASSYGGNDYNEQFF,TGTGCCAGCAGTTACGGGGGGAATGATTACAATGAGCAGTTCTTC
TRBD1,NA,TRBJ1-1,TRBV10-3,CAISYRGNTEAFF,TGTGCCATCAGCTACAGGGGGAACACTGAAGCTTTCTTT
TRBD2,NA,TRBJ2-3,TRBV7-2,CASSILAESTDTQYF,TGTGCCAGCAGCATCCTAGCGGAAAGCACAGATACGCAGTATTTT
NA,NA,TRBJ2-1,TRBV7-9,CASSFQGSYNEQFF,TGTGCCAGCAGCTTTCAGGGGTCCTACAATGAGCAGTTCTTC
NA,NA,TRBJ1-1,TRBV6-5,CASSYSKYGNTEAFF,TGTGCCAGCAGTTACTCGAAATACGGAAACACTGAAGCTTTCTTT
NA,NA,TRBJ2-1,TRBV20-1,CSAREPPRVGYNEQFF,TGCAGTGCTAGAGAACCCCCCAGGGTGGGTTACAATGAGCAGTTCTTC
NA,NA,TRBJ2-7,TRBV2,CASSEGYGIYEQYF,TGTGCCAGCAGTGAAGGGTATGGTATCTACGAGCAGTACTTC
TRBD1,NA,TRBJ2-1,TRBV10-3,CASRDRGRGEQFF,TGTGCCAGCCGGGACAGGGGGCGGGGTGAGCAGTTCTTC
NA,NA,TRBJ1-4,TRBV4-1,CASSQASRWNEKLFF,TGCGCCAGCAGCCAAGCGTCACGGTGGAATGAAAAACTGTTTTTT
NA,many,TRBJ2-5,TRBV6-5,CASSYSGQYQETQYF,TGTGCCAGCAGTTACTCTGGACAGTACCAAGAGACCCAGTACTTC
NA,many,TRBJ2-5,TRBV7-2,CASTRLGLHQETQYF,TGTGCCAGCACAAGGTTAGGGTTGCACCAAGAGACCCAGTACTTC
NA,NA,TRBJ2-1,TRBV20-1,CSARVFRGEWGNEQFF,TGCAGTGCTAGAGTTTTTAGGGGGGAGTGGGGGAATGAGCAGTTCTTC
NA,NA,TRBJ2-5,TRBV11-2,CASSLDKRLAGAQETQYF,TGTGCCAGCAGCTTAGATAAGAGGCTGGCGGGGGCGCAAGAGACCCAGTACTTC
TRBD1,NA,TRBJ1-2,TRBV28,CASRDRPNYGYTF,TGTGCCAGCCGGGACAGACCTAACTATGGCTACACCTTC